Below are 9 T cell receptor beta chains sequenced from a single sample in a study of T cell responses to AZD1222 COVID-19 vaccine. Produced via immunoSEQ multiplex PCR; TCRdb's table is partial and in-frame only. The sample has 93,000 or so clones; about 87% are singletons. The source was peripheral blood, collected on day 0 of AZD1222 vaccination. These receptors all come from an adult in good health.

This clone was counted between two and nine times. The chain links TRBV10-2 to TRBJ1-2, with D uncertain. From germline, CDR1 is WSHSY and CDR2 SAAADI. The CDR3 consists of 14 residues. V lost 5 bases and J lost 0, with 10 bases in between. The CDR3 spells CASSLEGANYGYTF. CDR3 DNA: TGCGCCAGCAGTCTAGAGGGTGCTAACTATGGCTACACCTTC.

The V gene is TRBV10-3, the J gene TRBJ1-4, with 10 nucleotides matching TRBD1. Losses at the gene ends were 4 bases for V and 8 bases for J; bases not matched to a gene: 4. The CDR3 length is 14 residues. Germline CDR1 and CDR2: ENHRY and SYGVKD. Here the CDR3 reads CAISVGTGEEKLFF. CDR3 coding DNA: TGTGCCATCAGTGTCGGGACAGGGGAAGAAAAACTGTTTTTT.

The chain recombines TRBV11-2 with TRBJ1-1; D not certain. This CDR3 region has 13 residues. Trimming removed 6 bases at V and 4 bases at J, with 12 bases between. The germline V gene has CDR1 SGHAT and CDR2 FQNNGV. The CDR3 DNA reads TGTGCCAGCAGTCCAATAGGATCCACTGAAGCTTTCTTT. As protein: CASSPIGSTEAFF.

V gene TRBV10-3 combines with J gene TRBJ1-5, with a tentative D call TRBD1 (5 bases). Trimming removed 2 bases at V and 2 bases at J, with 7 bases between. The germline CDR1 and CDR2 sequences are ENHRY and SYGVKD. The CDR3 loop spans 14 amino acids. As DNA, the CDR3 is TGTGCCATCAGTGAGCAGGGAGGCAATCAGCCCCAGCATTTT. Its translation: CAISEQGGNQPQHF.

The V and J genes are TRBV7-2 and TRBJ2-7, with a tentative D call TRBD2 (6 bases). V gave up 5 bases and J gave up 5 bases, with 25 bases separating them. Germline V gene lookup returns CDR1 SGHTA and CDR2 FQGNSA. The CDR3 contains 17 residues. CDR3 nucleotide sequence: TGTGCCAGCAGCACAGAGAACGGCCTAGCGCGAGCCGACGAGCAGTACTTC. Amino acid sequence: CASSTENGLARADEQYF.

This chain links TRBV5-1 with TRBJ1-6, with D possibly being TRBD1 (5 bases). V gave up 5 bases and J gave up 10 bases, with 16 bases separating them. This CDR3 is built from 14 residues. The germline V gene has CDR1 SGHRS and CDR2 YFSETQ. CDR3 loop: CASSSEGPGSPLHF. The CDR3 bases are TGCGCCAGCAGTTCCGAGGGGCCGGGATCACCCCTCCACTTT.

In its sample, this clone was seen many times. This rearrangement joins TRBV4-1 to TRBJ1-6; D is ambiguous. The length of the CDR3 is 14 residues. In germline, CDR1 is MGHRA, CDR2 YSYEKL. V was shortened by 2 bases and J by 9 bases, with 11 bases between the two germline ends. DNA for the CDR3: TGCGCCAGCAGCCAAACGGGTTTATCTTCACCCCTCCACTTT. Protein: CASSQTGLSSPLHF.

CDR3 protein: CASSVAYRTDTQYF. CDR3 bases: TGTGCCAGCAGCGTAGCGTACCGCACAGATACGCAGTATTTT. The V and J genes are TRBV9 and TRBJ2-3; D gene unclear. Trimming removed 0 bases at V and 1 base at J, with 6 bases between. CDR3 length: 14 residues. The germline CDR1 and CDR2 sequences are SGDLS and YYNGEE.

The rearrangement joins TRBV28 to TRBJ1-2; TRBD1 matches 11 bases. The J segment lost 7 bases and the V segment lost 8 bases, leaving 12 bases of the junction unmatched. Germline assignment: CDR1 MDHEN and CDR2 SYDVKM. The CDR3 is 15 residues long. Written as DNA, the CDR3 is TGTGCCAGCTCTGGACAGGGGGCGGGCGGAACTGGCTACACCTTC. Translation: CASSGQGAGGTGYTF.